This T cell receptor (beta chain) was retrieved from a study of molecular identifiers for immune sequencing clone quantification. In TCRdb, the PCR reads were re-called with MiXCR into one record per CDR3 protein. This table has a few hundred thousand distinct CDR3 sequences, 24% appearing once. As regards this clonotype: A much larger clone lies one base from this, so it may be a read error.

The germline CDR1 and CDR2 sequences are SQVTM and ANQGSEA. CDR3 size: 15 residues. V was cut by 4 bases and J by 4 bases, with 18 bases left in between. Sequenced sample: naive CD8+ T cells from blood, with Jurkat cell RNA spiked in. Subset denoted: FACS-sorted CD8+CD4-CCR7+CD45RA+ naive T cells. This sequence originates from a human donor in good health. Some libraries in this study had Jurkat cell RNA spiked in. This sequence joins TRBV29-1 and TRBJ2-3, with D possibly matching TRBD1 (6 bases). CDR3 sequence: CSVVGDTHSPDTQYF. Here the CDR3 DNA reads TGCAGCGTTGTTGGGGACACTCATAGCCCAGATACGCAGTATTTT.